This T cell receptor (beta chain) was sequenced for a study of blood T cell repertoires in COVID-19. The wider study: Acute-phase and convalescent COVID-19 samples originated in the United States, Italy and Spain. The cDNA or gDNA used as material had been derived from T cells, B-cell-depleted T cells, or PBMCs.

Trimming cost V 4 bases and J 9 bases, with 10 bases left between them. The CDR3 spans 12 residues. Authors' analysis steps: Reference gene primer amplification gave nucleated cell count estimates. Sequenced by immunoSEQ multiplex PCR; TCRdb stores in-frame clones only, minus some. Clone size and V and J calls were adopted from that table, with D and trimming inferred from the DNA. The top ten clones hold about 2% of a sample with 150,000 or so clones, around nine tenths of them seen once. The chain combines TRBV12-3 or TRBV12-4 with TRBJ2-1; D call uncertain. Source material: peripheral blood. This TCR was recovered from a human donor in a cohort sampled during active COVID-19. The CDR3 is CASSSIQAEQFF. For the CDR3, the DNA is TGTGCCAGCAGTTCCATTCAGGCTGAGCAGTTCTTC.